Presented here are 2 T cell receptor beta chains from one specimen sequenced in a study of shared clonotypes between healthy human individuals (dated by TCRdb to 2020 to 2021). The library was made by the immunoSEQ multiplex PCR assay. TCRdb re-hosts the immuneACCESS table, in-frame sequences only. Its copies lack some clones; in the studies checked, an unresolved V gene accounts for under half of them, and the cause for the rest is not known. The sample contains around 2,000,000 clones, roughly 94% of them found a single time. The ten largest clones take up 0.1% to 0.15% of the sample. The source material was naive CD4+ T cells sorted from blood. The sample's cell subset or site label, in plain terms: CD45RA+ positively selected. Every receptor here comes from a young man in good health.

This chain links TRBV6-1 with TRBJ1-1; 10 positions agree with TRBD1. The CDR3 sequence is 15 residues long. Germline CDR1 reads MNHNS; CDR2 reads SASEGT. After removal of 4 bases from V and 5 bases from J, the junction contained 7 bases not matched to a gene. Here the CDR3 DNA reads TGTGCCAGCAGTGGCGACAGGGGGCTGGGTACTGAAGCTTTCTTT. This translates into CASSGDRGLGTEAFF.

The CDR3 DNA sequence: TGTGCCAGCAGGGGGTCGGGGGCGAACTATGGCTACACCTTC. This encodes CASRGSGANYGYTF. The chain has TRBV27 and TRBJ1-2, with a tentative D call TRBD1 (6 bases). The germline gives CDR1 MNHEY, CDR2 SMNVEV (reference sequence). With 6 bases removed from V and 2 bases from J, the gap between germline ends came to 13 bases. The CDR3 length is 14 residues.